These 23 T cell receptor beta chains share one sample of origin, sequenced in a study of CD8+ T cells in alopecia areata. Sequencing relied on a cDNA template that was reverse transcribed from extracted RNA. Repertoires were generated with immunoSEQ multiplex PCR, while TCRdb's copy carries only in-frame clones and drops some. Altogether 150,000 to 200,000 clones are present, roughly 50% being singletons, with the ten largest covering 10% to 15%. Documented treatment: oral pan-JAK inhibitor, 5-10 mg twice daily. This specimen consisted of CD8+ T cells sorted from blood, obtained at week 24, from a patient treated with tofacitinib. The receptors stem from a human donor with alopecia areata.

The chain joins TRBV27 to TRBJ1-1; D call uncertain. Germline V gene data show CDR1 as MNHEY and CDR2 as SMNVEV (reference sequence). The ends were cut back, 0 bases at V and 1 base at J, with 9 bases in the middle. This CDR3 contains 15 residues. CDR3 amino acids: CASSLSTVGNTEAFF. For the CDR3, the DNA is TGTGCCAGCAGTTTATCCACAGTGGGGAACACTGAAGCTTTCTTT.

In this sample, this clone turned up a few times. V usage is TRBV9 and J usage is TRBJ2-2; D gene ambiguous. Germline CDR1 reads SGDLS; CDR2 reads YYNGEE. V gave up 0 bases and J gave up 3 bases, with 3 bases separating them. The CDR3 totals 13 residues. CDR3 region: CASSVVDTGELFF. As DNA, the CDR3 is TGTGCCAGCAGCGTAGTTGACACCGGGGAGCTGTTTTTT.

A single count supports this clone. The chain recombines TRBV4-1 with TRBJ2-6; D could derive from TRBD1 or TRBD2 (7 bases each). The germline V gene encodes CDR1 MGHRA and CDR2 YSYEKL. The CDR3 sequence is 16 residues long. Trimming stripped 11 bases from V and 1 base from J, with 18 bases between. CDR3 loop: CAGGGGGRSGANVLTF. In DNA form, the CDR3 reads TGCGCCGGTGGGGGAGGGGGCAGGTCTGGGGCCAACGTCCTGACTTTC.

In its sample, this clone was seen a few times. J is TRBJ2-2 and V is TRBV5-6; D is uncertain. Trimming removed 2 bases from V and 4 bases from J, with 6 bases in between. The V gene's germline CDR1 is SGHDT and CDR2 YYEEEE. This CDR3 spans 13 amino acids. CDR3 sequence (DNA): TGTGCCAGCAGCTTTTCCCTCACCGGGGAGCTGTTTTTT. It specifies CASSFSLTGELFF.

The CDR3, as DNA: TGCGCCAGCAGCCAAGGGGCTGTCACCGGGGAGCTGTTTTTT. It encodes CASSQGAVTGELFF. The rearrangement links TRBV4-1 to TRBJ2-2, with D hard to call. The CDR3 is made up of 14 amino acids. Between the trimmed V and J ends, which lost 1 base and 4 bases, there was a span of 7 bases. Germline values: CDR1 MGHRA, CDR2 YSYEKL.

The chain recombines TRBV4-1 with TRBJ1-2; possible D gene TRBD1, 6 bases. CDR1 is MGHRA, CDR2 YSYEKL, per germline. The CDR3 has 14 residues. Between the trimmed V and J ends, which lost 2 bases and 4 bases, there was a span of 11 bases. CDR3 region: CASSQTQGAYGYTF. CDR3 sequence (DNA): TGCGCCAGCAGCCAAACACAGGGCGCCTATGGCTACACCTTC.

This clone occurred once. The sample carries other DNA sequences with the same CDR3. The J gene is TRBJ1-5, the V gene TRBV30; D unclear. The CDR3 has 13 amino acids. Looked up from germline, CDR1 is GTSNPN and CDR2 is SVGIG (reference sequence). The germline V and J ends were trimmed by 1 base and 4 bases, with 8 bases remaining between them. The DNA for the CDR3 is TGTGCCTGGAGTGCGGCAGGAAATCAGCCCCAGCATTTT. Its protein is CAWSAAGNQPQHF.

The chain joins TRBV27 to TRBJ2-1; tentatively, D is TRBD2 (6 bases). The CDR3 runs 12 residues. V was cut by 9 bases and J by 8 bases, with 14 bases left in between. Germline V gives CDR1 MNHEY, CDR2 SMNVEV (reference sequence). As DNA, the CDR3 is TGTGCCAGTATGGGACTTTGGGATGAGCAGTTCTTC. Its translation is CASMGLWDEQFF.

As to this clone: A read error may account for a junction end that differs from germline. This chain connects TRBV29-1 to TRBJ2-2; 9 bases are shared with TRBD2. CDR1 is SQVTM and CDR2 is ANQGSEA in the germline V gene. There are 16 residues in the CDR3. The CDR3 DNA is TGCAGCGCCGAGGTAGCGGGGGTCCCGGGGACCGGGGAGCTGGTTTTT. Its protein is CSAEVAGVPGTGELVF.

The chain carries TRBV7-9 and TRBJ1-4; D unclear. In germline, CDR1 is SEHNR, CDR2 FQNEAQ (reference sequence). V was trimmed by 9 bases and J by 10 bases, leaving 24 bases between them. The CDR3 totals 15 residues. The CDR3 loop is CASKGGDGKAGKLFF. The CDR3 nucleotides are TGTGCCAGTAAAGGAGGTGACGGGAAGGCCGGAAAACTGTTTTTT. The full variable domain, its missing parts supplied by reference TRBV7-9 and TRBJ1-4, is DTGVSQNPRHKITKRGQNVTFRCDPISEHNRLYWYRQTLGQGPEFLTYFQNEAQLEKSRLLSDRFSAERPKGSFSTLEIQRTEQGDSAMYLCASKGGDGKAGKLFFGSGTQLSVL.

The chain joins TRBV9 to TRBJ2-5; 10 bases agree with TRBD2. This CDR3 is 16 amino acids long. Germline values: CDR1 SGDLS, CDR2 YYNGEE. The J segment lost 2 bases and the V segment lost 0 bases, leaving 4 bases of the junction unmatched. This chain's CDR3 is CASSVESSGGQETQYF. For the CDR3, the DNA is TGTGCCAGCAGCGTAGAGTCTAGCGGGGGTCAAGAGACCCAGTACTTC.

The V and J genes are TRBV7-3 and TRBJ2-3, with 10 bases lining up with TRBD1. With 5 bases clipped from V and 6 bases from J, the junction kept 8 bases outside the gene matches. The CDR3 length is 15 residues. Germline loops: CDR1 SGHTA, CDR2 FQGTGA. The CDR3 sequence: CASSLGQGDLDTQYF. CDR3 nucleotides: TGTGCCAGCAGCCTAGGACAGGGGGATCTGGATACGCAGTATTTT.

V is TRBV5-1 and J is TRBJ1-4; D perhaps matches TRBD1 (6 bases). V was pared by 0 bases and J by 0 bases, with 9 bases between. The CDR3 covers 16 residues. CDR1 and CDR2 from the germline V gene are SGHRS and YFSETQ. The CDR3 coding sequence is TGCGCCAGCAGCTTGGGTGGACAGTCAACTAATGAAAAACTGTTTTTT. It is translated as CASSLGGQSTNEKLFF.

CDR3 sequence (DNA): TGTGCCAGTAGTATCGAACTAGCCCAGGAGACCCAGTACTTC. Its translation is CASSIELAQETQYF. The chain has TRBV19 and TRBJ2-5, with a weak D call TRBD2 (6 bases). Trimming left V 3 bases short and J 5 bases short, with 13 bases between. The germline V gene has CDR1 LNHDA and CDR2 SQIVND (reference sequence). The CDR3 covers 14 residues.

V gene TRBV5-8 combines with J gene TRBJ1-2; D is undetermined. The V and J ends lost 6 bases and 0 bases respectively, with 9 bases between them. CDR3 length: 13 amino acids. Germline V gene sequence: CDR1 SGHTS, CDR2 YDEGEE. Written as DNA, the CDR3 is TGTGCCAGCACCTGGAGCCCTAACTATGGCTACACCTTC. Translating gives CASTWSPNYGYTF.

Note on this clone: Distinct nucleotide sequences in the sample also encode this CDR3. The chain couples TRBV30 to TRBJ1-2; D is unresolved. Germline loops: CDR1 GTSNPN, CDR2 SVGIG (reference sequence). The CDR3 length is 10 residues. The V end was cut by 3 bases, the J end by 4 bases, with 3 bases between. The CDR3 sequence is CAWSGYGYTF. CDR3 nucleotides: TGTGCCTGGAGCGGCTATGGCTACACCTTC. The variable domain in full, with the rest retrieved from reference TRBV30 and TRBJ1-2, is SQTIHQWPATLVQPVGSPLSLECTVEGTSNPNLYWYRQAAGRGLQLLFYSVGIGQISSEVPQNLSASRPQDRQFILSSKKLLLSDSGFYLCAWSGYGYTFGSGTRLTVV.

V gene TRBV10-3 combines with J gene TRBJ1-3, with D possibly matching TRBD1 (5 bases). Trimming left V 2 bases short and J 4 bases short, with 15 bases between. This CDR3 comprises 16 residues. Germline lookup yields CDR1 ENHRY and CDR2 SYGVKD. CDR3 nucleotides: TGTGCCATCAGTGAGGGGGCAAATGATTCCGGAAACACCATATATTTT. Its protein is CAISEGANDSGNTIYF.

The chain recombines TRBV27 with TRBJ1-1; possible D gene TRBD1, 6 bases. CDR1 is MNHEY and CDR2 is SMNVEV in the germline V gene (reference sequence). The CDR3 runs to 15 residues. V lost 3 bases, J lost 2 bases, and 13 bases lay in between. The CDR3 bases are TGTGCCAGCAGTTTCCAGGGTGGGGGCAACACTGAAGCTTTCTTT. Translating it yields CASSFQGGGNTEAFF.

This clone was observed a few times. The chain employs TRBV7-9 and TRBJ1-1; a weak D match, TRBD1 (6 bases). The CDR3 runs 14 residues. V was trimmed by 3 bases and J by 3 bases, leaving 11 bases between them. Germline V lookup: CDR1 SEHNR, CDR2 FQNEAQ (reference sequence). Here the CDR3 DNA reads TGTGCCAGCAGCTTGGGGGCGCGATACACTGAAGCTTTCTTT. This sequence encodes CASSLGARYTEAFF.

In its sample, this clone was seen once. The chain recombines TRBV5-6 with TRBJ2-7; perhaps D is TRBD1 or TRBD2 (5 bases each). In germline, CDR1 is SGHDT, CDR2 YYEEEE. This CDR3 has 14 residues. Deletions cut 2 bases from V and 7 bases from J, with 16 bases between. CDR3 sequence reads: CASSFGVGGREQYF. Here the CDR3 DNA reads TGTGCCAGCAGCTTTGGGGTTGGGGGTCGGGAGCAGTACTTC.

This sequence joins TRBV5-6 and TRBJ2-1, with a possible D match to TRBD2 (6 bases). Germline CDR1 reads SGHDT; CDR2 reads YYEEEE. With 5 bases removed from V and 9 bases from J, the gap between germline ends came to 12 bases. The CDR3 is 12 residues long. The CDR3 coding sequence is TGTGCCAGCAGAACCCGGGAGCTTGAGCAGTTCTTC. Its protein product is CASRTRELEQFF.

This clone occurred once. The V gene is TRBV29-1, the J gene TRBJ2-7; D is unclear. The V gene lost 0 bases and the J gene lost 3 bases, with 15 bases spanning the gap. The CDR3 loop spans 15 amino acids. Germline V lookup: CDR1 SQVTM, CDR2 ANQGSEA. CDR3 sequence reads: CSVEDISTQNYEQYF. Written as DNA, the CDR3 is TGCAGCGTTGAAGATATTAGCACACAGAACTACGAGCAGTACTTC.

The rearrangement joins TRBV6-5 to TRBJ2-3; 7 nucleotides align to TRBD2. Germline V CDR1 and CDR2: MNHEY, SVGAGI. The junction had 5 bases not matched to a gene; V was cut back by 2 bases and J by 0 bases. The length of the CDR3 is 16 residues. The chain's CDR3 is CASSYQRGGSTDTQYF. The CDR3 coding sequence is TGTGCCAGCAGTTACCAGCGGGGCGGTAGCACAGATACGCAGTATTTT.